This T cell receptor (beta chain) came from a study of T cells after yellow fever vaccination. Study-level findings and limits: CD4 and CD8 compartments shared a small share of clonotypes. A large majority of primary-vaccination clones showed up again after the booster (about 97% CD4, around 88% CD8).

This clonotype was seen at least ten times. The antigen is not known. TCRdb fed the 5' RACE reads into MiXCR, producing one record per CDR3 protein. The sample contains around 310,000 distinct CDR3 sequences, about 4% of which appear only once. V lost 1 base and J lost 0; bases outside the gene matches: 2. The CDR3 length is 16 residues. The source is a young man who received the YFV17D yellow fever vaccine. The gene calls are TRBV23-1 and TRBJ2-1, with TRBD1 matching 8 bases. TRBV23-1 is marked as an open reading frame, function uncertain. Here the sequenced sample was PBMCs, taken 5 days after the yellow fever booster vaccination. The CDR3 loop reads CASSQYRGSSYNEQFF. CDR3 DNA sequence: TGCGCCAGCAGTCAATACAGGGGGAGCTCCTACAATGAGCAGTTCTTC.